This section outlines one TCR beta chain sequence together with its context. Antigen specificity is unknown. The final CDR3 position lacks the conserved phenylalanine or tryptophan, pointing to a likely read error. This sample is part of a study of tumor-infiltrating lymphocytes in glioblastoma multiforme. The study's findings and limits: Functional subtype sorting of these T cells was not performed. Detected clone frequencies may not reflect cell counts, being RNA-based.

Three nested ARM-PCR rounds with V-beta and C-beta primers built TCRB libraries. From the multiplex PCR reads, TCRdb called clonotypes with MiXCR, one entry per CDR3 protein. This sample carries 15,000 or so distinct CDR3 sequences, 65% to 80% of them seen once, and the ten largest clones take roughly 52%. CDR1 and CDR2 (germline): SEHNR, FQNEAQ (reference sequence). This CDR3 contains 12 residues. V dropped 9 bases and J dropped 5 bases, with 13 bases sitting between them. This clonotype originated in a male donor with glioblastoma. The rearrangement joins TRBV7-9 to TRBJ1-1, with D tentatively TRBD1 (5 bases). The sample taken for sequencing was brain tumor tissue. The CDR3 region is CASRLGVTEAFV. CDR3 DNA sequence: TGTGCCAGTAGGCTAGGGGTGACTGAAGCTTTCGTT.